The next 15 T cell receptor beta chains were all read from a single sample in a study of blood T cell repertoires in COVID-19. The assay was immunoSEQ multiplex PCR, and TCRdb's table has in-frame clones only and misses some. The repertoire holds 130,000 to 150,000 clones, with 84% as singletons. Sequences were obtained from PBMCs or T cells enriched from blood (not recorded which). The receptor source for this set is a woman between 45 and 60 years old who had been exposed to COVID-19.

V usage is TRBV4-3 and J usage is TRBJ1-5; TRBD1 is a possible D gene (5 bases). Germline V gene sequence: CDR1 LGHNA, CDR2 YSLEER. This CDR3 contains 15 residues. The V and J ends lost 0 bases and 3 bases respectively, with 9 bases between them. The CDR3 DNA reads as TGCGCCAGCAGCCAAGAACAGGCCTACAATCAGCCCCAGCATTTT. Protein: CASSQEQAYNQPQHF.

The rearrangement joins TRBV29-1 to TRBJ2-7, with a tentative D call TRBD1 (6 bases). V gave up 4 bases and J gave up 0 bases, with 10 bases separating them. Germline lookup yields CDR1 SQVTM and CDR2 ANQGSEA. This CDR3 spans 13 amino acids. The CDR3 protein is CSVVRDTSYEQYF. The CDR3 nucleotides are TGCAGCGTTGTCCGGGACACCTCCTACGAGCAGTACTTC.

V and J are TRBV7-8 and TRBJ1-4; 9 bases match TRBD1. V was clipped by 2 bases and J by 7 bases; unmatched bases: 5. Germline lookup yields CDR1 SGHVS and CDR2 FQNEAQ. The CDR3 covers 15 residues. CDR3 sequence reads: CASSLWGQGSEKLFF. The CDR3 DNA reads TGTGCCAGCAGCTTATGGGGACAGGGTTCTGAAAAACTGTTTTTT.

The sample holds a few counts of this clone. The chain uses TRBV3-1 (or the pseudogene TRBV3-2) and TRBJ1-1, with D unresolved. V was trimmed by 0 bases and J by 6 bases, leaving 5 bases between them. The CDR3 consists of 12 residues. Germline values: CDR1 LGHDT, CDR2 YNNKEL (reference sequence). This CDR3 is CASSQDTAEAFF. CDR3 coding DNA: TGTGCCAGCAGCCAAGATACGGCTGAAGCTTTCTTT.

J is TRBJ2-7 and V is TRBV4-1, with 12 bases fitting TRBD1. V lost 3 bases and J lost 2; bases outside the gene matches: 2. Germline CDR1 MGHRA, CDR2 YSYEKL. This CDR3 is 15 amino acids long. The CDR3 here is CASSQGQGAAYEQYF. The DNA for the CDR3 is TGCGCCAGCAGCCAGGGACAGGGGGCGGCCTACGAGCAGTACTTC.

CDR3: CASSLSKGQAMELFF. DNA of the CDR3: TGTGCCAGCAGTTTATCGAAGGGACAGGCTATGGAACTGTTTTTT. The chain uses TRBV27 and TRBJ1-4; TRBD1 aligns across 8 bases. There are 15 residues in the CDR3. The V gene end was trimmed by 0 bases and the J gene end by 12 bases; junction bases not matched to a gene: 9. Germline CDR1 MNHEY, CDR2 SMNVEV (reference sequence).

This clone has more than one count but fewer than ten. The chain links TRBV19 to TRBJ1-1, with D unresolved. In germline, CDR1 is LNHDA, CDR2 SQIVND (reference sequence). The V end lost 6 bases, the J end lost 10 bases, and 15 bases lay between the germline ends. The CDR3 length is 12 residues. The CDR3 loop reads CASSPPGVGAFF. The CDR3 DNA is TGTGCCAGTAGCCCCCCCGGGGTGGGAGCTTTCTTT.

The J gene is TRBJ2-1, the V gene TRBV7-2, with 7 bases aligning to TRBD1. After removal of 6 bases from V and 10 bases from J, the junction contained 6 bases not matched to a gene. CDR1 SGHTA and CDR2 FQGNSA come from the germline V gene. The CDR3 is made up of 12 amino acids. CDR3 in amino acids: CASRAGTAEQFF. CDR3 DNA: TGTGCCAGCAGAGCCGGGACAGCAGAGCAGTTCTTC.

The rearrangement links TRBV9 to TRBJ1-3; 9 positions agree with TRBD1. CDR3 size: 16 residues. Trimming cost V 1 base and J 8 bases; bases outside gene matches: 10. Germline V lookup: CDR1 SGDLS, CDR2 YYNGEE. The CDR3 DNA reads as TGTGCCAGCAGCGTATCATCGGGACAGGGTGTTCACACCATATATTTT. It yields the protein CASSVSSGQGVHTIYF. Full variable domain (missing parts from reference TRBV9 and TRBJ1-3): DSGVTQTPKHLITATGQRVTLRCSPRSGDLSVYWYQQSLDQGLQFLIQYYNGEERAKGNILERFSAQQFPDLHSELNLSSLELGDSALYFCASSVSSGQGVHTIYFGEGSWLTVV.

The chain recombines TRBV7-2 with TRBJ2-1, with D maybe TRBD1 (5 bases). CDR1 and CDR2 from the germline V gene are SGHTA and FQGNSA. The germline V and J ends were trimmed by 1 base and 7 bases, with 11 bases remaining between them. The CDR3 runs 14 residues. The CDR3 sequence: CASSLGAGWNEQFF. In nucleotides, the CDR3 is TGTGCCAGCAGCTTAGGGGCAGGGTGGAATGAGCAGTTCTTC.

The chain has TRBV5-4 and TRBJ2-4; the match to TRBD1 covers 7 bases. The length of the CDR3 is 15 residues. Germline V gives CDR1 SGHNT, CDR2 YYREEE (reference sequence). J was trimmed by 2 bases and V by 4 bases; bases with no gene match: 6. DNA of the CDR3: TGTGCCAGCAGCCCTTCAGGGGGAACCAAAAACATTCAGTACTTC. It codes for CASSPSGGTKNIQYF.

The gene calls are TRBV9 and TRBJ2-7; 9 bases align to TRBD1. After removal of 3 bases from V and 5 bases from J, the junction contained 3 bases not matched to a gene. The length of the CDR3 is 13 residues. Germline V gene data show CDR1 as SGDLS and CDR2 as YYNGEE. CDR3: CASSGRTGDEQYF. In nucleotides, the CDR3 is TGTGCCAGCAGCGGTCGGACAGGGGACGAGCAGTACTTC.

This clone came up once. The CDR3 reads CASRAGQGEKLFF. CDR3 DNA: TGTGCCAGCAGGGCAGGGCAGGGAGAAAAACTGTTTTTT. This chain links TRBV6-5 with TRBJ1-4, with D possibly matching TRBD1 (5 bases). The CDR3 has 13 amino acids. V lost 6 bases and J lost 8, with 13 bases in between. Germline V gives CDR1 MNHEY, CDR2 SVGAGI.

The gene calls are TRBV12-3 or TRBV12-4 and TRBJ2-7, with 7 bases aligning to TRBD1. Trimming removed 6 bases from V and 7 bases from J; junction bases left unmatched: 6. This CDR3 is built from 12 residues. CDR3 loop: CASSRTGWEQYF. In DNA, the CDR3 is TGTGCCAGCAGCCGGACAGGTTGGGAGCAGTACTTC.

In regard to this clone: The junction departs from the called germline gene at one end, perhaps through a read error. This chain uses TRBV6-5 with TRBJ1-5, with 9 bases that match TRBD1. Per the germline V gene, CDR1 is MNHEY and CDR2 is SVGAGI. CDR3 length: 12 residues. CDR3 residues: CASGQGNRPQHF. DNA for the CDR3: TGTGCCAGCGGACAGGGGAATCGGCCCCAGCATTTT.